This T cell receptor (beta chain) was obtained from a study of human T cells and chemical hapten exposure (dated by TCRdb to about 2021). Regarding the complete study: For sensitization, 2% DPC in acetone was applied to an approximately 2 cm by approximately 2 cm area of upper inner arm skin. Throughout the study period of 20 to 30 weeks, patients also received therapeutic DPC doses to the scalp every week. Patch testing on the upper back used Finn chambers containing 0.01% DPC, with scoring done after 6 days according to International Contact Dermatitis Research Group standards. The mostly female patient cohort included alopecia areata with under or over 50% scalp involvement, alopecia totalis and alopecia universalis. Libraries were pooled for sequencing, and variation in per-sample TCR yields was attributed mainly to small differences in library volumes within the pool. In alopecia patients, the study followed how the peripheral blood TCR repertoire changed in vivo over primary and secondary sensitization to diphenylcyclopropenone (DPC), a hapten. Blood samples were taken from patients before sensitization (week 0) and at 2, 6 and about 24 weeks after DPC sensitization. Blood for TCR sequencing was provided by twenty-nine alopecia patients at one to four time points (pre-sensitization, 2, 6 and 24 weeks).

This clonotype was observed a handful of times. There is no known antigen for this receptor. Within one base of it there is no much larger clone, and no base qualities were kept. The library was built by means of RACE. For sequencing, a NextSeq 500 was employed. During library preparation, unique molecular identifiers were attached to individual cDNA molecules so that TCRs could be counted in a quantitative, reproducible way. From each blood RNA sample, both TCR alpha and TCR beta chains were sequenced. The original methods were these. Samples had a median of approximately 96,000 TCRs, with a range from about 23,224 to 750,000. V, J and CDR3 annotation of the TCR reads was performed with the Decombinator software suite. Every sample was subsampled to the same number of TCRs (28,000) for the PS versus PT1 abundance plots. TCRs were defined as expanded if absent before sensitization and observed at least eight times at the 2-week time point. TCRdb reworked the public reads: Q25 trimming with fastp, MiXCR clone assembly, productive beta chains retained. Rows matching on CDR3 protein sequence are summarized as one entry with the most common DNA and genes. TCRdb assigned the V and J calls; the authors' analysis was not used. In all, the sample holds 330,000 or so distinct CDR3 sequences, and about 6% of those were seen once. Around 5.6% of the sample goes to the ten largest clones.

Reading the label with the study, this specimen's time point is: patch test 2, 6 weeks after DPC sensitization. Reading the label with the study, this specimen's treatment or condition is: therapeutic diphenylcyclopropenone sensitization with weekly scalp DPC. At each patch-test visit, blood was drawn before the patch test was applied. Eligible patients were aged 18 to 70, diagnosed with alopecia, deemed suitable for DPC therapy, and excluded if pregnant. Total RNA was extracted from unfractionated whole blood collected in Tempus Blood RNA tubes. The germline V gene yields MDHEN for CDR1 and SYDVKM for CDR2. V is pared back by 5 bases and J by 7 bases, with 21 bases lying between the germline termini. The CDR3 numbers 16 residues from cysteine through phenylalanine. Only the CDR3 DNA stays, 48 bases, in frame from base 1. Overall study outcomes, separate from this receptor: Significantly more large CDR3 similarity clusters were formed by expanded TCRs than by pre-sensitization or healthy control sets, consistent with antigen-driven responses. Alopecia, a presumed autoimmune disease, was present in all patients, so the immune response of the patients might differ from that of healthy individuals. Repeated subsampling changed both the strength of the expansion versus patch-test correlation and the threshold at which the correlation became significant. Patch test score was positively correlated with the number of PT1 expanded TCRs, with significance at thresholds 8, 16 and 32 but not at 4. DPC sensitization did not change the number of TCRs with a frequency above 1 in 1000, and there was no evidence of changes in global repertoire structure.

The rearranged segments are TRBV28 and TRBJ1-5; the D gene is perhaps TRBD1, from 5 matching bases. Specimen: whole blood, collected in connection with sensitization to the hapten diphenylcyclopropenone (DPC). This receptor was taken from a woman under 30 with alopecia areata. Some clones in this sample may be carry-over from other donors' samples. At the DNA level, the sequence is TGTGCCAGCAGTACCATTCGGGGACGGCCTCACCAGCCCCAGCATTTT. This gives the protein CASSTIRGRPHQPQHF.